These 12 T cell receptor beta chains share one sample of origin, sequenced in a study of blood T cell repertoires in COVID-19. Clones were read by immunoSEQ multiplex PCR, and TCRdb kept only the in-frame ones, dropping some. The sample yields roughly 88,000 clones, 85% to 95% seen once. Sequenced: peripheral blood. The receptors shown here come from a woman in her fifties or sixties in a cohort sampled during active COVID-19.

V gene TRBV24-1 combines with J gene TRBJ2-5; 9 bases line up with TRBD2. The length of the CDR3 is 15 residues. Trimming removed 0 bases from V and 6 bases from J; junction bases left unmatched: 4. Germline V gene sequence: CDR1 KGHDR, CDR2 SFDVKD. DNA for the CDR3: TGTGCCACCAGTGATTTGGGCGGGGGGGGACAGACCCAGTACTTC. Amino acids: CATSDLGGGGQTQYF.

This chain connects TRBV18 to TRBJ2-5, with D perhaps TRBD1 (5 bases). Deletions cut 4 bases from V and 0 bases from J, with 12 bases between. CDR1 KGHSH and CDR2 LQKENI come from the germline V gene. The CDR3 consists of 15 residues. CDR3 sequence (DNA): TGTGCCAGCTCACAAGGGGTAGATTACCAAGAGACCCAGTACTTC. Protein sequence: CASSQGVDYQETQYF.

J is TRBJ1-5 and V is TRBV28; tentative D call: TRBD1 (5 bases). The V end lost 6 bases, the J end lost 4 bases, and 19 bases lay between the germline ends. The germline CDR1 and CDR2 sequences are MDHEN and SYDVKM. This CDR3 has 16 residues. The CDR3 region has the DNA TGTGCCAGCAGGGGGGGATGGCAGCTAAATAATCAGCCCCAGCATTTT. This gives the protein CASRGGWQLNNQPQHF.

The chain uses TRBV6-2 or TRBV6-3 and TRBJ2-7; 15 bases match TRBD2. V trimming: 3 bases; J trimming: 3 bases; junction bases outside the gene matches: 12. This CDR3 has 19 residues. The germline V gene has CDR1 MNHEY and CDR2 SVGEGT. CDR3 loop: CASSYGAGTSGRPNYEQYF. The CDR3 DNA follows: TGTGCCAGCAGTTATGGGGCCGGGACTAGCGGGAGGCCCAACTACGAGCAGTACTTC.

To note about this clone: A junction boundary mismatches the germline segment, possibly from a read error. This rearrangement joins TRBV13 to TRBJ2-3, with 14 bases identical to TRBD2. CDR3 length: 17 amino acids. Germline V gene data show CDR1 as PRHDT and CDR2 as FYEKMQ (reference sequence). CDR3 loop: CASSLGTSGRSTDTQYF. In DNA, the CDR3 is TGTGCCAGCAGCCTAGGGACTAGCGGGAGAAGCACAGATACGCAGTATTTT.

V is TRBV7-9 and J is TRBJ2-3, with 12 bases identical to TRBD2. V lost 2 bases, J lost 3 bases, and 6 bases stayed unmatched. The CDR3 runs to 17 residues. CDR1 is SEHNR and CDR2 is FQNEAQ in the germline V gene (reference sequence). In DNA, the CDR3 is TGTGCCAGCAGCTTACCCTCCGGACTAGCGGGAACAGATACGCAGTATTTT. Translated, it gives CASSLPSGLAGTDTQYF.

V is TRBV5-1 and J is TRBJ2-1; 7 nucleotides agree with TRBD2. In germline, CDR1 is SGHRS, CDR2 YFSETQ. This CDR3 spans 16 amino acids. Trimming removed 2 bases from V and 1 base from J; junction bases left unmatched: 6. For the CDR3, the DNA is TGCGCCAGCAGCTTAACAGCGGGGCCTTCCTACAATGAGCAGTTCTTC. Its protein product is CASSLTAGPSYNEQFF.

The rearrangement joins TRBV6-5 to TRBJ1-2, with 9 bases that match TRBD1. Germline V gene sequence: CDR1 MNHEY, CDR2 SVGAGI. This CDR3 contains 15 residues. V trimming: 5 bases; J trimming: 5 bases; junction bases outside the gene matches: 9. The CDR3 DNA follows: TGTGCCAGCAGTCTTCAACAGGGGGCGAGGTATGGCTACACCTTC. Protein product: CASSLQQGARYGYTF.

V usage is TRBV6-5 and J usage is TRBJ2-5; possibly TRBD2 for D (6 bases). CDR1 and CDR2 (germline): MNHEY, SVGAGI. Trimming pared 10 bases from V and 5 bases from J, leaving 17 bases between. This CDR3 contains 13 residues. The CDR3 DNA sequence: TGTGCCACCGCCTCGGAGGGCCGCGAGACCCAGTACTTC. This encodes CATASEGRETQYF.

Regarding this clone: Other DNA sequences in the sample encode the same CDR3. V and J are TRBV4-1 and TRBJ1-4; a weak D match, TRBD1 (6 bases). Trimming left V 2 bases short and J 0 bases short, with 7 bases between. The germline V gene encodes CDR1 MGHRA and CDR2 YSYEKL. The CDR3 loop spans 15 amino acids. DNA of the CDR3: TGCGCCAGCAGCCAACCAGGGGCAACTAATGAAAAACTGTTTTTT. The encoded protein is CASSQPGATNEKLFF.

The gene calls are TRBV18 and TRBJ2-2, with D perhaps matching TRBD2 (5 bases). The V and J ends lost 8 bases and 6 bases respectively, with 13 bases between them. Germline lookup yields CDR1 KGHSH and CDR2 LQKENI. The CDR3 runs 13 residues. The DNA of the CDR3 is TGTGCCAGCCCGCATACTAGGGCCGGGGAGCTGTTTTTT. It codes for CASPHTRAGELFF.

The chain links TRBV18 to TRBJ2-2, with D maybe TRBD2 (5 bases). Deletions cut 2 bases from V and 7 bases from J, with 5 bases between. This CDR3 comprises 12 residues. Looked up from germline, CDR1 is KGHSH and CDR2 is LQKENI. CDR3 residues: CASSPTSGELFF. In nucleotides, the CDR3 is TGTGCCAGCTCACCAACTAGCGGGGAGCTGTTTTTT.